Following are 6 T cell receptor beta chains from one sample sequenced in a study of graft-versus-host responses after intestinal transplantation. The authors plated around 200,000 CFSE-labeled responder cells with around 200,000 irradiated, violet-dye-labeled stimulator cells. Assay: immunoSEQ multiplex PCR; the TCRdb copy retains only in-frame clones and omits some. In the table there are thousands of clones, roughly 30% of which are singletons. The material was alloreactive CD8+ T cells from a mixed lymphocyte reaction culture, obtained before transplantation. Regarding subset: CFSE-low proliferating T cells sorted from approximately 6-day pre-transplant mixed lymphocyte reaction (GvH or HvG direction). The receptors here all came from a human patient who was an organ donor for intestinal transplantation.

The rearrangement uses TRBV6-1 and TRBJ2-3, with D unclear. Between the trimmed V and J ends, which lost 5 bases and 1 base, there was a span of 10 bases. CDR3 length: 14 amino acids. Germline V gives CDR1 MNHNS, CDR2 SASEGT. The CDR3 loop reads CASSSGYGTDTQYF. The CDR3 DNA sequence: TGTGCCAGCAGTTCCGGTTATGGCACAGATACGCAGTATTTT.

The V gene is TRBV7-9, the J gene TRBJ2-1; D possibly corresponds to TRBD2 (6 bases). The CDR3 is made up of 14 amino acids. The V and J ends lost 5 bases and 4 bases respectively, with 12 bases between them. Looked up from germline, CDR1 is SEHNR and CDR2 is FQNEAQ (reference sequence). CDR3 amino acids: CASSPTGLYNEQFF. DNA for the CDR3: TGTGCCAGCAGCCCTACAGGACTATACAATGAGCAGTTCTTC. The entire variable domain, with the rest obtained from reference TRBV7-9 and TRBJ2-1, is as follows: DTGVSQNPRHKITKRGQNVTFRCDPISEHNRLYWYRQTLGQGPEFLTYFQNEAQLEKSRLLSDRFSAERPKGSFSTLEIQRTEQGDSAMYLCASSPTGLYNEQFFGPGTRLTVL.

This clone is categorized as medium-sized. The DNA of the CDR3 is TGTGCCTGGAGTGCAGAGGACAGGGACGTAAGCACCATATATTTT. Translation: CAWSAEDRDVSTIYF. The chain combines TRBV30 with TRBJ1-3; TRBD1 matches at 8 bases. Unmatched junction bases numbered 11, after V lost 1 base and J lost 9 bases. The length of the CDR3 is 15 residues. Germline CDR1 reads GTSNPN; CDR2 reads SVGIG (reference sequence).

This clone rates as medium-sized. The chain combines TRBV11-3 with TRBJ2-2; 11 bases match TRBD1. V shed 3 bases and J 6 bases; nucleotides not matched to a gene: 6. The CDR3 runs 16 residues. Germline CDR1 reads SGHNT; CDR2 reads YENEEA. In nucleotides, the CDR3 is TGTGCCAGCAGCTTGCGGGGACAGGGGGGCTCCGGGGAGCTGTTTTTT. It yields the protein CASSLRGQGGSGELFF. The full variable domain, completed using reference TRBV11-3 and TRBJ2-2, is EAGVVQSPRYKIIEKKQPVAFWCNPISGHNTLYWYLQNLGQGPELLIRYENEEAVDDSQLPKDRFSAERLKGVDSTLKIQPAELGDSAVYLCASSLRGQGGSGELFFGEGSRLTVL.

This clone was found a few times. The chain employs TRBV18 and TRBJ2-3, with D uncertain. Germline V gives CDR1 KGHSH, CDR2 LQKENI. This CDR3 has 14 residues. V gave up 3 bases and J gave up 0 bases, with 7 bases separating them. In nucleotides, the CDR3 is TGTGCCAGCTCACCGCGGTCTAGCACAGATACGCAGTATTTT. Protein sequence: CASSPRSSTDTQYF.

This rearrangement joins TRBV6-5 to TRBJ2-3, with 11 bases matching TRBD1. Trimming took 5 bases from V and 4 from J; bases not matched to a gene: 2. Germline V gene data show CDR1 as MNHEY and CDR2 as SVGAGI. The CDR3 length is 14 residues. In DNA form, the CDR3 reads TGTGCCAGCAGTCCGGGACAGGGGGCAGATACGCAGTATTTT. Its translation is CASSPGQGADTQYF.